Listed here are 11 T cell receptor beta chains from one sample, sequenced in a study of T-cell reconstitution after alpha-beta-depleted transplantation in children. Using unique molecular identifiers, the investigators prepared the TCRbeta library. One entry per CDR3 protein, called by TCRdb with MiXCR from the PCR reads. Altogether 300,000 to 400,000 distinct CDR3 sequences are present, roughly 17% being singletons, with the ten largest covering around 38%. The sample was PBMCs, mostly from graft donor cells, taken 360 days after TCRalphabeta/CD19-depleted stem cell transplant. The source of these receptors is a male patient between 2 and 10 years old who had a stem cell transplant for acute lymphoblastic leukemia, so the T cells may come from the graft donor.

The rearrangement uses TRBV12-3 or TRBV12-4 and TRBJ2-5; D remains ambiguous. CDR3 size: 15 residues. V was clipped by 2 bases and J by 4 bases, with 14 bases between them. Here the CDR3 DNA reads TGTGCCAGCAGTTTAAGGTACACAGCACTAGAGACCCAGTACTTC. It specifies CASSLRYTALETQYF.

The chain links TRBV7-8 to TRBJ1-1, with a weak D call TRBD1 (5 bases). Germline V gives CDR1 SGHVS, CDR2 FQNEAQ. The CDR3 has 14 residues. The V end lost 5 bases, the J end lost 4 bases, and 14 bases lay between the germline ends. CDR3 region: CASSLDGGGTEAFF. The CDR3 nucleotides read TGTGCCAGCAGCCTGGACGGGGGAGGCACTGAAGCTTTCTTT.

This clonotype showed up just a few times. The chain combines TRBV7-9 with TRBJ2-3; 12 bases map to TRBD2. From germline, CDR1 is SEHNR and CDR2 FQNEAQ (reference sequence). J lost 4 bases, V lost 4 bases, and 9 bases had no gene match. CDR3 length: 17 amino acids. The CDR3 bases are TGTGCCAGCAGCTCCACTCCACGACTAGCGGGAGCAGATACGCAGTATTTT. Translation gives CASSSTPRLAGADTQYF.

This clonotype was seen many times. The rearrangement joins TRBV15 to TRBJ2-1, with a tentative D call TRBD2 (5 bases). Trimming left V 7 bases short and J 2 bases short, with 18 bases between. This CDR3 has 16 amino acids. Germline V lookup: CDR1 LNHNV, CDR2 YYDKDF (reference sequence). In DNA, the CDR3 is TGTGCCACCACCCACCCATGCGGGTACCCCTACAATGAGCAGTTCTTC. Translation: CATTHPCGYPYNEQFF.

The chain joins TRBV12-3 or TRBV12-4 to TRBJ2-1, with 9 nucleotides matching TRBD2. This CDR3 is 16 amino acids long. V shed 1 base, J shed 2 bases, and the junction held 3 bases outside the gene matches. The CDR3 sequence is CASSLVPSGAYNEQFF. The DNA of the CDR3 is TGTGCCAGCAGTTTAGTGCCTAGCGGGGCCTACAATGAGCAGTTCTTC.

The V and J genes are TRBV4-3 and TRBJ2-3, with 9 nucleotides matching TRBD2. Per the germline V gene, CDR1 is LGHNA and CDR2 is YSLEER. The CDR3 totals 17 residues. J lost 6 bases, V lost 0 bases, and 10 bases had no gene match. The CDR3 sequence: CASSQDRAGGPSDTQYF. The CDR3 region has the DNA TGCGCCAGCAGCCAAGATCGCGCGGGAGGGCCTTCGGATACGCAGTATTTT.

The chain is built from TRBV10-3 and TRBJ2-1; 9 bases agree with TRBD2. CDR3 length equals 17 residues. The V and J ends lost 0 bases and 2 bases, in that order; junction bases with no gene match: 5. The germline V gene has CDR1 ENHRY and CDR2 SYGVKD. The CDR3 reads CAISESELAGAYNEQFF. The CDR3 DNA is TGTGCCATCAGTGAGTCGGAATTAGCGGGAGCCTACAATGAGCAGTTCTTC.

V gene TRBV12-3 or TRBV12-4 combines with J gene TRBJ2-6, with 9 bases that match TRBD1. The CDR3 consists of 20 residues. After removal of 5 bases from V and 7 bases from J, the junction contained 21 bases not matched to a gene. The DNA of the CDR3 is TGTGCCAGCAGTAAGACTACCGGGACAGGGCCCCTTAGTGGAGCCAACGTCCTGACTTTC. Its translation is CASSKTTGTGPLSGANVLTF.

This clonotype was seen a handful of times. V usage is TRBV4-3 and J usage is TRBJ1-6; D not resolved. Trimming removed 0 bases at V and 10 bases at J, with 13 bases between. This CDR3 is 15 amino acids long. Germline V gene sequence: CDR1 LGHNA, CDR2 YSLEER. The CDR3 region is CASSQDRGYLSPLHF. In DNA form, the CDR3 reads TGCGCCAGCAGCCAAGATCGAGGATATCTCTCACCCCTCCACTTT.

This clonotype was seen at least ten times. A read error may account for a junction end that differs from germline. J is TRBJ2-1 and V is TRBV5-1; D gene ambiguous. Germline V gene lookup returns CDR1 SGHRS and CDR2 YFSETQ. The CDR3 sequence is 13 residues long. CDR3 in amino acids: CASSLVLHNEQFF. The CDR3 DNA follows: TGTGCCAGCAGCTTAGTACTTCACAATGAGCAGTTCTTC.

There are many counts of this clonotype. The genes are TRBV6-1 and TRBJ2-7; maybe TRBD1 (7 bases). The germline V gene encodes CDR1 MNHNS and CDR2 SASEGT. The CDR3 loop spans 15 amino acids. Trimming removed 7 bases at V and 1 base at J, with 17 bases between. CDR3 protein: CASTAGGFRSYEQYF. Here the CDR3 DNA reads TGTGCCAGCACCGCAGGGGGGTTTCGATCCTACGAGCAGTACTTC.